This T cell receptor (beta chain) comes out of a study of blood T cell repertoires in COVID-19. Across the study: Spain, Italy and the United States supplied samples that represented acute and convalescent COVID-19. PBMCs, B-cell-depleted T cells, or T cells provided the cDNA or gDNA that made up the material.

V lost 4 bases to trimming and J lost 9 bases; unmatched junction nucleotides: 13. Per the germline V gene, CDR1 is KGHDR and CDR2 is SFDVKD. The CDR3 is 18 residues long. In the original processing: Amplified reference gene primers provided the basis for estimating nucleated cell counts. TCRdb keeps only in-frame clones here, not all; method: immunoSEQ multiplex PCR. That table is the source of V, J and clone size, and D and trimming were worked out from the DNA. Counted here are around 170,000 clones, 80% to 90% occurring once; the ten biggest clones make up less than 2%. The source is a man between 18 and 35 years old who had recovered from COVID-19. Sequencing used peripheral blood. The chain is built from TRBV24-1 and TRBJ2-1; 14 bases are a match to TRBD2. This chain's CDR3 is CATSDLTSGRAEGAEQFF. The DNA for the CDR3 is TGTGCCACCAGTGACCTGACTAGCGGGAGGGCTGAAGGGGCTGAGCAGTTCTTC.